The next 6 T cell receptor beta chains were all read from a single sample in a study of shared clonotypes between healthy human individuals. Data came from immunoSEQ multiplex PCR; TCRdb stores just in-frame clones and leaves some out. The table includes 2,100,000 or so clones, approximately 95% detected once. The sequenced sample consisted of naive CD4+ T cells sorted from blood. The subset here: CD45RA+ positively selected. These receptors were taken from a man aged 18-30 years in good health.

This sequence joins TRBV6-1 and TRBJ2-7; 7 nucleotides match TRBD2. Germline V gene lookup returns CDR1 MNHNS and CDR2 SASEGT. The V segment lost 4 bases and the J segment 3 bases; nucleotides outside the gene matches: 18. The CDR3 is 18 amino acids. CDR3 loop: CASSGSPAWGGPLYEQYF. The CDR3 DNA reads TGTGCCAGCAGTGGCTCCCCGGCCTGGGGGGGACCCCTCTACGAGCAGTACTTC.

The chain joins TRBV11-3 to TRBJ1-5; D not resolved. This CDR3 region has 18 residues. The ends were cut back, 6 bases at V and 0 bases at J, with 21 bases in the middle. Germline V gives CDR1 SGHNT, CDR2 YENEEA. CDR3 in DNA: TGTGCCAGCAGTGGAGTAGGGCAGGAGCTTACTAGCAATCAGCCCCAGCATTTT. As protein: CASSGVGQELTSNQPQHF.

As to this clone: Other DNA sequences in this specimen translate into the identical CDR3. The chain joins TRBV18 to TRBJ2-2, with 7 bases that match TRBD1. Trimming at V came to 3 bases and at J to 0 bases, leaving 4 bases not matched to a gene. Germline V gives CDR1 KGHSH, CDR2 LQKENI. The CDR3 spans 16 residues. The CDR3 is CASSPRTGANTGELFF. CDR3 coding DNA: TGTGCCAGCTCACCTCGGACAGGCGCGAACACCGGGGAGCTGTTTTTT.

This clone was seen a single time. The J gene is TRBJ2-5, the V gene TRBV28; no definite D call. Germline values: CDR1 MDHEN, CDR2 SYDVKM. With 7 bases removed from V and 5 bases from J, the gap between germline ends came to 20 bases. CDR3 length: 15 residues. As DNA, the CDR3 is TGTGCCAGCACCCCCCCCCTACTGCTCGGGGAGACCCAGTACTTC. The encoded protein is CASTPPLLLGETQYF.

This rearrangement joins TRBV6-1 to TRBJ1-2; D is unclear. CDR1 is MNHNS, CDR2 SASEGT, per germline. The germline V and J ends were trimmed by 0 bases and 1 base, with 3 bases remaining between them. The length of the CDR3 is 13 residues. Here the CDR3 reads CASSEAYNYGYTF. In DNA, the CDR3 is TGTGCCAGCAGTGAAGCGTATAACTATGGCTACACCTTC.

The CDR3 nucleotides are TGTGCCAGCAGCCTCGGTAGAGATCTAAATGGCTACACCTTC. It encodes CASSLGRDLNGYTF. The chain couples TRBV7-9 to TRBJ1-2, with D unresolved. Germline loops: CDR1 SEHNR, CDR2 FQNEAQ (reference sequence). There are 14 residues in the CDR3. Between the trimmed V and J ends, which lost 5 bases and 6 bases, there was a span of 16 bases.